The clone carrying this T cell receptor (beta chain) was detected ten times or more. The germline V gene has CDR1 MGHDK and CDR2 SYGVNS. This CDR3 spans 12 amino acids. The V segment lost 4 bases and the J segment 10 bases; nucleotides outside the gene matches: 6. Time point given: before trial treatment. Donors received a regimen that comprised nivolumab, ipilimumab, aspirin, low-dose cyclophosphamide and low-dose radiotherapy. This sample is part of a study of low-dose radiotherapy and immunotherapy resistance in tumors. Overall study: Members of Cohort 2 were treated with 1 Gy per fraction every two weeks; their total was 13 Gy over 26 weeks. Daily oral aspirin at 300 mg began on cycle 1 day 1 and lasted four cycles.

Both TCRalpha and TCRbeta chains were reverse transcribed with V-gene-specific primers. With a V-primer adapter and a constant-region primer, TCRs were amplified for about 20 PCR cycles. Via MiXCR, TCRdb re-called the reads, giving one row per CDR3 protein. The sample holds more than 45,000 distinct CDR3 sequences, around 25% seen once. This receptor was identified in a male donor with prostate cancer. The rearrangement joins TRBV25-1 to TRBJ1-2; 7 bases agree with TRBD1. The sequences come from PBMCs, collected before treatment. As DNA, the CDR3 is TGTGCCAGCAGTGGGGGAACAGGGGCCTACACCTTC. Translating it yields CASSGGTGAYTF.